This is a list of T cell receptor beta chains from one sample in a study of spatial heterogeneity in lung cancer. TCRdb called the 5' RACE reads again in MiXCR, with one record for every CDR3 protein. Of tens of thousands of distinct CDR3 sequences detected, around 13% appear once; the ten largest clones hold about 57%. This material consisted of PBMCs, taken at surgery. These receptors came from a male donor with early-stage non-small cell lung cancer. CDR3s include the opening cysteine and the closing phenylalanine or tryptophan. Each record gives: V gene, J gene, CDR3 protein.

v_call: TRBV11-2
j_call: TRBJ2-2
cdr3_aa: CASSAQTDTGELFF

v_call: TRBV5-5
j_call: TRBJ2-7
cdr3_aa: CASGTVYEQYF

v_call: TRBV7-6
j_call: TRBJ2-7
cdr3_aa: CASSRERSSYEQYF

v_call: TRBV5-4
j_call: TRBJ2-1
cdr3_aa: CASSSGLAYEQFF

v_call: TRBV7-3
j_call: TRBJ2-6
cdr3_aa: CASSHGRHGANVLTF

v_call: TRBV23-1
j_call: TRBJ2-2
cdr3_aa: CASSQSSGGERTGELFF

v_call: TRBV3-1
j_call: TRBJ2-5
cdr3_aa: CASSQGPEGDREETQYF

v_call: TRBV6-2/TRBV6-3
j_call: TRBJ2-6
cdr3_aa: CASRTWTGAGANVLTF

v_call: TRBV5-1
j_call: TRBJ2-1
cdr3_aa: CASRVTPGGNEQFF

v_call: TRBV25-1
j_call: TRBJ1-6
cdr3_aa: CASSPRTGGLASPLHF

v_call: TRBV6-5
j_call: TRBJ1-1
cdr3_aa: CASSYSIRGSGEAFF

v_call: TRBV5-1
j_call: TRBJ2-5
cdr3_aa: CASSSAGTTQETQYF

v_call: TRBV12-3/TRBV12-4
j_call: TRBJ1-4
cdr3_aa: CASSPTGATNEKLFF

v_call: TRBV7-7
j_call: TRBJ2-5
cdr3_aa: CASSLANGGTQYF

v_call: TRBV3-1
j_call: TRBJ2-2
cdr3_aa: CASSQRSGELFF

v_call: TRBV10-3
j_call: TRBJ2-5
cdr3_aa: CAISDREMRRGTQETQYF

v_call: TRBV5-6
j_call: TRBJ2-1
cdr3_aa: CASSLEVWEGYNEQFF

v_call: TRBV5-1
j_call: TRBJ2-7
cdr3_aa: CASSLTEQGIHEQYF

v_call: TRBV5-5
j_call: TRBJ1-1
cdr3_aa: CASSSTTFMNTEAFF

v_call: TRBV6-5
j_call: TRBJ1-2
cdr3_aa: CASSYDGQGRGYTF

v_call: TRBV19
j_call: TRBJ2-1
cdr3_aa: CASRPGTGVYNEQFF

v_call: TRBV5-1
j_call: TRBJ2-3
cdr3_aa: CASSLAWATSTDTQYF

v_call: TRBV10-1
j_call: TRBJ2-2
cdr3_aa: CASSAWDRDTGELFF

v_call: TRBV12-3/TRBV12-4
j_call: TRBJ2-1
cdr3_aa: CASSPRGLAEIQFF

v_call: TRBV12-5
j_call: TRBJ1-1
cdr3_aa: CASQGRSNRAFF

v_call: TRBV29-1
j_call: TRBJ2-7
cdr3_aa: CSVSGPRDEQYF

v_call: TRBV7-2
j_call: TRBJ2-5
cdr3_aa: CASSKTGLVTQYF

v_call: TRBV19
j_call: TRBJ2-3
cdr3_aa: CASSIRTSGPDTQYF

v_call: TRBV27
j_call: TRBJ2-3
cdr3_aa: CASSDTWLRQATQYF

v_call: TRBV5-1
j_call: TRBJ1-5
cdr3_aa: CASSLVGRSNQPQHF

v_call: TRBV29-1
j_call: TRBJ1-2
cdr3_aa: CSVGAGRGYTF

v_call: TRBV5-1
j_call: TRBJ1-2
cdr3_aa: CASSSRDRERWSGYTF

v_call: TRBV2
j_call: TRBJ1-4
cdr3_aa: CASSSSFPNEKLFF

v_call: TRBV29-1
j_call: TRBJ1-5
cdr3_aa: CSVLKGGNRDQPQHF

v_call: TRBV7-2
j_call: TRBJ2-1
cdr3_aa: CASSLVLGTTYNEQFF

v_call: TRBV11-2
j_call: TRBJ2-3
cdr3_aa: CASSLGAQISTDTQYF

v_call: TRBV7-2
j_call: TRBJ1-6
cdr3_aa: CASSLSSGNSPLHF

v_call: TRBV27
j_call: TRBJ2-7
cdr3_aa: CASSLVGRAREQYF

v_call: TRBV7-9
j_call: TRBJ1-1
cdr3_aa: CASSLGLYTEAFF

v_call: TRBV29-1
j_call: TRBJ2-5
cdr3_aa: CSVVGNEETQYF

v_call: TRBV7-6
j_call: TRBJ2-7
cdr3_aa: CASSQTGFSYEQYF

v_call: TRBV5-1
j_call: TRBJ2-7
cdr3_aa: CASSFLTGGFDEQYF

v_call: TRBV6-6
j_call: TRBJ2-7
cdr3_aa: CASMKGAFEQYF

v_call: TRBV2
j_call: TRBJ1-2
cdr3_aa: CASSESQGTGYTF

v_call: TRBV20-1
j_call: TRBJ2-4
cdr3_aa: CSAPVAGVAKNIQYF

v_call: TRBV6-1
j_call: TRBJ1-5
cdr3_aa: CASTRAADQPQHF

v_call: TRBV5-1
j_call: TRBJ2-1
cdr3_aa: CASSLSGDEQFF

v_call: TRBV29-1
j_call: TRBJ2-5
cdr3_aa: CSVETGQGQETQYF